This TCR beta chain was found in a study of early T cells in non-severe SARS-CoV-2 infection. Study as a whole: With bulk RNA from unsorted whole blood as input, sequencing yielded unpaired chains.

Germline V lookup: CDR1 GTSNPN, CDR2 SVGIG (reference sequence). With 2 bases removed from V and 6 bases from J, the gap between germline ends came to 10 bases. The CDR3 contains 12 residues. Study-level points and caveats: VDJdb matches were skewed toward anti-spike CD8 T cell responses.

This clonotype has at least ten counts. Its antigen is currently unknown. Unique molecular identifier tags were affixed to discrete cDNA molecules. TCRdb reprocessed the 5' RACE reads with MiXCR, giving one entry per CDR3 protein. The repertoire consists of 70,000 to 95,000 distinct CDR3 sequences, with roughly 14% occurring once and the leading ten covering around 0.5%. This chain connects TRBV30 to TRBJ1-1; no reliable D call. Sequenced: whole blood. This receptor was identified in an adult who was a healthcare worker with PCR-confirmed SARS-CoV-2 infection or an uninfected control (not recorded which). In DNA, the CDR3 is TGTGCCTGGAGTAGGCCGAATGCTGAAGCTTTCTTT. This gives the protein CAWSRPNAEAFF. The entire variable domain, with the rest obtained from reference TRBV30 and TRBJ1-1, is as follows: SQTIHQWPATLVQPVGSPLSLECTVEGTSNPNLYWYRQAAGRGLQLLFYSVGIGQISSEVPQNLSASRPQDRQFILSSKKLLLSDSGFYLCAWSRPNAEAFFGQGTRLTVV.